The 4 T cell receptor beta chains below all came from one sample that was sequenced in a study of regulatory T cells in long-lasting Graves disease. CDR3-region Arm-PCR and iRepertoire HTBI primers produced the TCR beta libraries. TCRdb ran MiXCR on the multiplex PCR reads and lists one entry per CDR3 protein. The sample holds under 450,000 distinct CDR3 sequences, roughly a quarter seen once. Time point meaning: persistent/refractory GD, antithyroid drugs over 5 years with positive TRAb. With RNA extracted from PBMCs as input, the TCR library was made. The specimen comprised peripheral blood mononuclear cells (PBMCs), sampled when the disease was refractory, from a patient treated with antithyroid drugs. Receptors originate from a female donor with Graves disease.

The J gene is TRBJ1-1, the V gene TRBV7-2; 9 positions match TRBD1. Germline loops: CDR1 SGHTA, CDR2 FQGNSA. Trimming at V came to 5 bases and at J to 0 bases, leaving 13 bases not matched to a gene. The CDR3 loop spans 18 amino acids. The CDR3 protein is CASSNTPWDREMNTEAFF. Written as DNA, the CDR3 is TGTGCCAGCAGCAACACCCCCTGGGACAGGGAGATGAACACTGAAGCTTTCTTT.

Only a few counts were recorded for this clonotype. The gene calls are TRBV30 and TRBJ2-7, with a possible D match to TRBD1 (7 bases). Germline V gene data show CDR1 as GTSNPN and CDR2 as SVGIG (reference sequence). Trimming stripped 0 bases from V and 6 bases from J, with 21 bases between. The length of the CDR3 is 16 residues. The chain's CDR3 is CAWSVGRGRGTVEQYF. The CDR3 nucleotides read TGTGCCTGGAGTGTGGGTAGGGGGCGCGGGACGGTCGAGCAGTACTTC.

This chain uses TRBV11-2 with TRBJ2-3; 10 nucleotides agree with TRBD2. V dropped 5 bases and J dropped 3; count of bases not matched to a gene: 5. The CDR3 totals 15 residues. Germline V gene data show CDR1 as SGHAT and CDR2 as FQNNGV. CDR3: CASSPLAGETDTQYF. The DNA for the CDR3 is TGTGCCAGCAGCCCCCTAGCGGGAGAAACAGATACGCAGTATTTT.

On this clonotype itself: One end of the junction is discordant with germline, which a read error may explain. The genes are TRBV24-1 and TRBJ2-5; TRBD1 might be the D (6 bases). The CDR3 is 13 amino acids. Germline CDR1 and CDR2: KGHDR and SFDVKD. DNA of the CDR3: TGTGCCACCAGAGGACAGTTCCAAGAGGCCCAGTACTTC. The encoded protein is CATRGQFQEAQYF.